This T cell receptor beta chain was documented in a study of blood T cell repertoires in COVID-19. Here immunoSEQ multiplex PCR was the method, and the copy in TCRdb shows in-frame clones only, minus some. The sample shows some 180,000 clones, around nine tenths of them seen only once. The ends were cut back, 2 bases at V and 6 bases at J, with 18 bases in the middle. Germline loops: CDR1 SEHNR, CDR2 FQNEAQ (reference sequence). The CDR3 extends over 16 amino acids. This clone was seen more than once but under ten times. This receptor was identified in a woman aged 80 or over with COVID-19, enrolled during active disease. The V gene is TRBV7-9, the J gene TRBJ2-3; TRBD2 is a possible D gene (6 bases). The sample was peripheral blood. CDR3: CASSLRGGGGSDTQYF. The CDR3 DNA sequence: TGTGCCAGCAGCTTACGGGGTGGGGGAGGATCCGATACGCAGTATTTT. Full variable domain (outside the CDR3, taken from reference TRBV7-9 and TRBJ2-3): DTGVSQNPRHKITKRGQNVTFRCDPISEHNRLYWYRQTLGQGPEFLTYFQNEAQLEKSRLLSDRFSAERPKGSFSTLEIQRTEQGDSAMYLCASSLRGGGGSDTQYFGPGTRLTVL.